Below, one T cell receptor (beta chain) is given with its context. In the original workflow: Amplification of reference gene primers was used by the study to estimate nucleated cell counts. The method was immunoSEQ multiplex PCR; TCRdb's version includes in-frame clones alone and lacks a portion of them. V, J and clone size were drawn from that table, and D and trimming were deduced from the DNA. The sample comprises 100,000 to 140,000 clones, roughly 90% of which are singletons, and roughly 4.9% rests with the top ten. This sample was included in a study of blood T cell repertoires in COVID-19. Study as a whole: Samples taken during acute and convalescent COVID-19 were collected in the United States, Italy and Spain. In each case, the material was cDNA or gDNA derived from T cells, B-cell-depleted T cells, or PBMCs.

Germline CDR1 KGHDR, CDR2 SFDVKD. The V segment lost 5 bases and the J segment 2 bases; nucleotides outside the gene matches: 3. The CDR3 consists of 15 residues. Sequencing was performed on peripheral blood. The origin of this receptor is a middle-aged man with active or convalescent COVID-19. This chain uses TRBV24-1 with TRBJ2-1; 9 bases map to TRBD2. This chain's CDR3 is CATSVAGVTYNEQFF. The CDR3, as DNA: TGTGCCACCAGTGTAGCGGGAGTCACCTACAATGAGCAGTTCTTC.